This passage covers 24 T cell receptor beta chains from one sample sequenced in a study of regulatory T cells in long-lasting Graves disease. Arm-PCR of CDR3 regions and iRepertoire HTBI primers were used to build TCR beta libraries. TCRdb reprocessed the multiplex PCR reads via MiXCR and lists one record per CDR3 protein. This sample has 580,000 or so distinct CDR3 sequences, with around 15% found just once. Time point described: newly diagnosed GD, antithyroid drugs for less than 3 months. PBMC RNA served as the TCR library source. These records were also assigned to another study, of T cells in Graves' hyperthyroidism and ophthalmopathy.

The specimen was peripheral blood mononuclear cells (PBMCs), collected at new diagnosis, from a patient treated with antithyroid drugs. These receptors originate from a young man with Graves disease.

The J gene is TRBJ2-1, the V gene TRBV12-3 or TRBV12-4; TRBD2 aligns across 10 bases. The CDR3 extends over 15 amino acids. V lost 7 bases and J lost 1; bases outside the gene matches: 4. CDR3 coding DNA: TGTGCCAGCATGGAGCGGGAGGGGTCCTACAATGAGCAGTTCTTC. Translated: CASMEREGSYNEQFF.

The sample holds many counts of this clonotype. This chain joins TRBV3-1 and TRBJ2-5; 10 nucleotides agree with TRBD2. The germline V gene has CDR1 LGHDT and CDR2 YNNKEL (reference sequence). The ends lost 0 bases at V and 3 bases at J; junction bases unmatched: 4. CDR3 size: 16 residues. DNA for the CDR3: TGTGCCAGCAGCCAAGATGGGGGGACTAGCGAAGAGACCCAGTACTTC. It translates to CASSQDGGTSEETQYF.

The CDR3 sequence is CASSIGQGEAFF. The DNA for the CDR3 is TGCGCCAGCAGCATAGGACAGGGGGAAGCTTTCTTT. This sequence joins TRBV5-1 and TRBJ1-1; 9 bases line up with TRBD1. Germline assignment: CDR1 SGHRS and CDR2 YFSETQ. Unmatched junction bases numbered 3, after V lost 4 bases and J lost 8 bases. The CDR3 is 12 residues long.

This clonotype was found many times. The chain uses TRBV12-3 or TRBV12-4 and TRBJ1-1; D possibly corresponds to TRBD1 (5 bases). The CDR3 spans 13 residues. The V and J ends lost 11 bases and 0 bases respectively, with 13 bases between them. CDR3 in amino acids: CALSGVMNTEAFF. CDR3 nucleotide sequence: TGTGCCCTATCGGGGGTCATGAACACTGAAGCTTTCTTT.

This chain connects TRBV10-3 to TRBJ2-1, with TRBD2 matching 16 bases. The CDR3 runs to 18 residues. CDR1 is ENHRY, CDR2 SYGVKD, per germline. Trimming removed 5 bases from V and 6 bases from J; junction bases left unmatched: 10. This CDR3 reads CAISLMGLAGGSANEQFF. The CDR3 DNA sequence: TGTGCCATCAGTCTAATGGGACTAGCGGGAGGGTCGGCCAATGAGCAGTTCTTC.

This clonotype turned up a few times. The V gene is TRBV5-8, the J gene TRBJ2-3; 8 bases are shared with TRBD2. The V gene's germline CDR1 is SGHTS and CDR2 YDEGEE. The CDR3 has 15 residues. Trimming took 4 bases from V and 3 from J; bases not matched to a gene: 7. The CDR3 spells CASSEGLVETDTQYF. CDR3 nucleotide sequence: TGTGCCAGCAGCGAGGGACTAGTCGAAACAGATACGCAGTATTTT.

The rearrangement uses TRBV6-1 and TRBJ2-2, with D tentatively TRBD1 or TRBD2 (5 bases each). CDR1 and CDR2 from the germline V gene are MNHNS and SASEGT. Deletions cut 8 bases from V and 5 bases from J, with 12 bases between. This CDR3 is 13 amino acids long. The CDR3 sequence is CASGRGETGELFF. In nucleotides, the CDR3 is TGTGCCAGCGGAAGAGGGGAAACCGGGGAGCTGTTTTTT.

The chain links TRBV30 to TRBJ2-5; a possible D gene is TRBD2 (5 bases). Looked up from germline, CDR1 is GTSNPN and CDR2 is SVGIG (reference sequence). With 3 bases removed from V and 9 bases from J, the gap between germline ends came to 20 bases. The CDR3 is 14 amino acids. The CDR3 sequence is CAWRGSEGSSAQYF. DNA of the CDR3: TGTGCCTGGAGAGGGAGCGAGGGTTCCTCGGCCCAGTACTTC.

The gene calls are TRBV11-2 and TRBJ2-1, with 7 bases identical to TRBD2. This CDR3 is built from 16 residues. The V gene's germline CDR1 is SGHAT and CDR2 FQNNGV. Trimming removed 6 bases from V and 0 bases from J; junction bases left unmatched: 8. CDR3 protein: CASSFKRDLSYNEQFF. CDR3 DNA sequence: TGTGCCAGCAGTTTCAAGCGGGACCTCTCCTACAATGAGCAGTTCTTC.

This clonotype was observed at least ten times. The rearrangement uses TRBV29-1 and TRBJ2-7, with D perhaps TRBD1 or TRBD2 (5 bases each). The germline V gene has CDR1 SQVTM and CDR2 ANQGSEA. Trimming took off 1 base at V and 3 bases at J, with 7 bases between the two ends. The length of the CDR3 is 12 residues. The DNA of the CDR3 is TGCAGCGTTGAAGGGGACGGCTACGAGCAGTACTTC. It codes for CSVEGDGYEQYF.

This clonotype was counted many times. This sequence joins TRBV7-3 and TRBJ1-1, with D possibly matching TRBD1 (5 bases). The V end was cut by 1 base, the J end by 8 bases, with 11 bases between. The CDR3 is 13 residues long. From germline, CDR1 is SGHTA and CDR2 FQGTGA. This CDR3 reads CASSLMGPGEAFF. In nucleotides, the CDR3 is TGTGCCAGCAGCTTAATGGGGCCGGGGGAAGCTTTCTTT.

This clonotype showed up just a few times. This sequence joins TRBV6-2 or TRBV6-3 and TRBJ2-6, with D uncertain. V lost 6 bases and J lost 4, with 10 bases in between. Looked up from germline, CDR1 is MNHEY and CDR2 is SVGEGT. CDR3 size: 14 residues. The CDR3: CASSSPAGANVLTF. The DNA for the CDR3 is TGTGCCAGCAGCTCCCCGGCCGGGGCCAACGTCCTGACTTTC.

This clonotype was counted between two and nine times. This chain uses TRBV5-1 with TRBJ2-7; D may match TRBD1 or TRBD2 (5 bases each). V lost 0 bases, J lost 4 bases, and 14 bases lay in between. This CDR3 has 15 residues. CDR1 is SGHRS, CDR2 YFSETQ, per germline. CDR3 DNA: TGCGCCAGCAGCTTGGAGGCAGGGAGCTGGTACGAGCAGTACTTC. Residues: CASSLEAGSWYEQYF.

Worth noting for this clonotype: This may stem from a read error, because a much larger clone lies one nucleotide away. V is TRBV7-3 and J is TRBJ1-1; D perhaps matches TRBD1 (6 bases). The CDR3 spans 14 residues. CDR1 and CDR2 (germline): SGHTA, FQGTGA. Written as DNA, the CDR3 is TGTGCCAGCAGCTTATCGGGCGGGGGCACTGGAGCTTTCTTT. Translated: CASSLSGGGTGAFF.

V gene TRBV6-1 combines with J gene TRBJ2-1, with D unclear. The germline V and J ends were trimmed by 9 bases and 4 bases, with 13 bases remaining between them. This CDR3 has 13 residues. Germline V gene data show CDR1 as MNHNS and CDR2 as SASEGT. CDR3 sequence reads: CASRPLGYNEQFF. CDR3 DNA: TGTGCCAGTCGCCCCCTCGGGTACAATGAGCAGTTCTTC.

The chain recombines TRBV20-1 with TRBJ2-7; TRBD1 agrees at 7 bases. Germline V gene sequence: CDR1 DFQATT, CDR2 SNEGSKA (reference sequence). The length of the CDR3 is 15 residues. The ends lost 0 bases at V and 3 bases at J; junction bases unmatched: 8. CDR3 region: CSAREPTGKIYEQYF. CDR3 DNA sequence: TGCAGTGCTAGAGAACCGACAGGGAAGATCTACGAGCAGTACTTC.

The chain links TRBV6-7 to TRBJ2-7; 12 bases are shared with TRBD2. TRBV6-7 is reported as an ORF; its role is uncertain. V trimming: 5 bases; J trimming: 2 bases; junction bases outside the gene matches: 22. CDR3 size: 21 residues. The CDR3 region is CASSLGPLGLAGGPGTYEQYF. In DNA, the CDR3 is TGTGCCAGCAGTCTAGGACCTCTAGGGCTAGCGGGAGGGCCCGGCACCTACGAGCAGTACTTC.

This clonotype was counted only a few times. V is TRBV7-9 and J is TRBJ2-2, with 8 nucleotides matching TRBD2. The V and J ends lost 2 bases and 8 bases, in that order; junction bases with no gene match: 4. The CDR3 runs to 14 residues. Germline CDR1 and CDR2: SEHNR and FQNEAQ (reference sequence). The CDR3 region is CASSLLAGPGELFF. Written as DNA, the CDR3 is TGTGCCAGCAGCTTACTAGCGGGTCCTGGGGAGCTGTTTTTT.

The CDR3 loop reads CASSEPGRGETQYF. CDR3 bases: TGTGCCAGCAGTGAACCCGGAAGGGGAGAGACCCAGTACTTC. This chain uses TRBV6-1 with TRBJ2-5; possibly TRBD1 for D (5 bases). The V end lost 2 bases, the J end lost 4 bases, and 11 bases lay between the germline ends. The germline gives CDR1 MNHNS, CDR2 SASEGT. The CDR3 has 14 amino acids.

Turning to this clonotype: A much larger clonotype is one base distant, so this may be a read error. The chain has TRBV11-2 and TRBJ2-3; D gene unclear. V gave up 3 bases and J gave up 1 base, with 14 bases separating them. This CDR3 is 16 amino acids long. Germline CDR1 SGHAT, CDR2 FQNNGV. The CDR3 protein is CASSLGLALGTDTQYF. The CDR3 region has the DNA TGTGCCAGCAGCTTGGGTTTGGCTCTCGGCACAGATACGCAGTATTTT.

The genes are TRBV24-1 and TRBJ2-3, with 9 positions matching TRBD1. This CDR3 is built from 15 residues. Germline CDR1 KGHDR, CDR2 SFDVKD. The ends lost 6 bases at V and 6 bases at J; junction bases unmatched: 9. In nucleotides, the CDR3 is TGTGCCACCAGTCCTCCGGGACAGGGTTTGGATACGCAGTATTTT. Its translation: CATSPPGQGLDTQYF.

This clonotype was seen ten or more times. V and J are TRBV27 and TRBJ2-7; tentatively, D is TRBD1 (5 bases). Germline V lookup: CDR1 MNHEY, CDR2 SMNVEV (reference sequence). The CDR3 is 14 amino acids. V dropped 5 bases and J dropped 2 bases, with 13 bases sitting between them. CDR3 nucleotide sequence: TGTGCCAGCAGTCCCTCAGGACACACCTACGAGCAGTACTTC. This gives the protein CASSPSGHTYEQYF.

This clonotype has a count of ten or more. The V and J genes are TRBV7-9 and TRBJ2-5; 8 nucleotides match TRBD1. V gave up 5 bases and J gave up 0 bases; unmatched junction bases: 8. Germline V gene data show CDR1 as SEHNR and CDR2 as FQNEAQ (reference sequence). This CDR3 is 16 amino acids long. CDR3: CASSATGTGYQETQYF. CDR3 DNA: TGTGCCAGCAGCGCGACCGGGACAGGCTACCAAGAGACCCAGTACTTC. The complete variable domain, with remaining parts taken from reference TRBV7-9 and TRBJ2-5, reads DTGVSQNPRHKITKRGQNVTFRCDPISEHNRLYWYRQTLGQGPEFLTYFQNEAQLEKSRLLSDRFSAERPKGSFSTLEIQRTEQGDSAMYLCASSATGTGYQETQYFGPGTRLLVL.

This clonotype was detected ten times or more. The rearrangement links TRBV6-1 to TRBJ1-5; 7 nucleotides line up with TRBD1. V dropped 11 bases and J dropped 7; count of bases not matched to a gene: 14. The CDR3 totals 14 residues. CDR1 and CDR2 from the germline V gene are MNHNS and SASEGT. The CDR3 reads CAPSDGRGYQPQHF. CDR3 in DNA: TGTGCCCCCTCTGATGGCAGGGGGTACCAGCCCCAGCATTTT.